This section outlines one TCR beta chain sequence together with its context. This entry is derived from a study of blood T cell repertoires in COVID-19. This table comes from immunoSEQ multiplex PCR, and its TCRdb copy is limited to in-frame clones, with some not included. Found here are about 180,000 clones, 80% to 90% of them singletons; the top ten hold 5.4%. V lost 4 bases, J lost 2 bases, and 6 bases stayed unmatched. Germline assignment: CDR1 SGHRS and CDR2 YFSETQ. The CDR3 length is 15 residues. The chain is built from TRBV5-1 and TRBJ2-5; 9 positions match TRBD1. This receptor was obtained from a woman aged 50 to 60 with COVID-19, enrolled during active disease. Sequencing was done on a sample of peripheral blood. The CDR3 bases are TGCGCCAGCAGCCCCCTAGGGACAGGGCAAGAGACCCAGTACTTC. Amino acid sequence: CASSPLGTGQETQYF.